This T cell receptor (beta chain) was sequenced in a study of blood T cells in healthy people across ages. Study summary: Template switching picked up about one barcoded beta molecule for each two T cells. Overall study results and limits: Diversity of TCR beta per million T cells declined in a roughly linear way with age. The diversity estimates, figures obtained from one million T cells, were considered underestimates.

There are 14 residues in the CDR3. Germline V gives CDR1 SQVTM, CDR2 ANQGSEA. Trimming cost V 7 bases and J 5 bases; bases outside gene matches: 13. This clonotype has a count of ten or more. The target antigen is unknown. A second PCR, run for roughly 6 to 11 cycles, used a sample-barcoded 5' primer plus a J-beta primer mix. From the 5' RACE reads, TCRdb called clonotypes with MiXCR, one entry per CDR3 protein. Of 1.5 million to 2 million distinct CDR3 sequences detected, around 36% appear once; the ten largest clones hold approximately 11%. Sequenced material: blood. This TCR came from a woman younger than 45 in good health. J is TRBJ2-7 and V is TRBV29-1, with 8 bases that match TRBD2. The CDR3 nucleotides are TGCAGCGCCCGAATTGCGCGGGAGGTCCACGAGCAGTACTTC. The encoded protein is CSARIAREVHEQYF.